This TCR beta chain was profiled in a study of identical twins. Study-wide results and limits: Models came in too low on out-of-frame TCR alpha sharing in monozygotic twins.

The CDR3 is 16 amino acids. The V and J ends lost 6 bases and 4 bases, in that order; junction bases with no gene match: 15. The germline V gene encodes CDR1 SGHRS and CDR2 YFSETQ. Concerning this clonotype itself: The antigen is not known.

TCRdb fed the 5' RACE reads into MiXCR, producing one record per CDR3 protein. The sample includes roughly 690,000 distinct CDR3 sequences, over 20% seen only once; the top ten take approximately 4.5%. This sample was also put to use in a study of T cells expressing NK-cell markers. Turning to that study: Of the CD8+ T cells in roughly 6 donors, roughly 1.0-7.0% belonged to dominant NKG2C+ clonotypes. Similarly, these clonotypes led the CD3+CD56-NKG2C+ fraction as well in several donors.

This receptor was obtained from a woman between 18 and 29 years old in good health. The sequenced sample was PBMCs. The rearrangement links TRBV5-1 to TRBJ2-7, with 8 bases identical to TRBD2. CDR3 residues: CASTQRPLTSAYEQYF. As DNA, the CDR3 is TGCGCCAGCACCCAACGGCCATTGACTAGCGCATACGAGCAGTACTTC.